This T cell receptor beta chain was captured in a study of blood T cells in healthy people across ages. Findings of the study overall: CMV status of donors was not determined, possibly confounding expanded clonotype changes.

This clonotype came up a few times. Its antigen is undetermined. Then a second PCR, running about 7 to 11 cycles, was carried out with a sample-barcoded 5' primer and a J-beta primer mix. One entry per CDR3 protein, called by TCRdb with MiXCR from the 5' RACE reads. This sample has around 500,000 distinct CDR3 sequences, with 40% to 50% found just once. The CDR3 runs to 13 residues. Unmatched junction bases numbered 4, after V lost 2 bases and J lost 8 bases. Germline CDR1 DFQATT, CDR2 SNEGSKA (reference sequence). In terms of origin and age, donors were healthy Caucasian individuals from Russia aged roughly 6 to 100. In each sample, at least 6.5 million PBMCs were isolated.

J is TRBJ2-4 and V is TRBV20-1; 9 bases are shared with TRBD2. This clonotype was obtained from a man at least 80 years old in good health. What was sequenced was blood. CDR3 region: CSARLAGRDIQYF. The CDR3 nucleotides are TGCAGTGCTAGACTAGCGGGGAGGGACATTCAGTACTTC.